This is a list of T cell receptor beta chains from one sample in a study of blood T cell repertoires in COVID-19. Generated by immunoSEQ multiplex PCR, the TCRdb table keeps only in-frame clones and is missing some. The table includes 540,000 or so clones, approximately 88% detected once. The specimen was peripheral blood. The receptors derive from a woman aged 50 to 65 with COVID-19, enrolled during active disease. The CDR3 runs from the conserved cysteine through the conserved F or W. D genes are given only for firm matches. A row's size may be missing; if present it is once, few, many or a size class.

v_call,cdr3_length,j_call,d_call,clone_size,cdr3_aa,cdr3_nt
TRBV18,15,TRBJ1-1,.,.,CASSQGGSGHTEAFF,TGTGCCAGCTCACAGGGAGGGTCGGGGCACACTGAAGCTTTCTTT
TRBV6-6,15,TRBJ1-4,TRBD1,.,CASSIVGGKYEKLFF,TGTGCCAGCAGCATTGTAGGGGGCAAGTATGAAAAACTGTTTTTT
TRBV4-1,17,TRBJ2-1,TRBD2,.,CASSQVGGGGDNNEQFF,TGCGCCAGCAGCCAAGTCGGTGGCGGGGGAGACAACAATGAGCAGTTCTTC
TRBV6-5,14,TRBJ1-1,TRBD1,.,CASNSGGGWTEAFF,TGTGCCAGCAACTCAGGGGGCGGGTGGACTGAAGCTTTCTTT
TRBV6-5,14,TRBJ1-1,.,.,CASSYQAGATEAFF,TGTGCCAGCAGTTACCAGGCGGGAGCGACTGAAGCTTTCTTT
TRBV10-3,14,TRBJ1-1,.,.,CAISDPTGNTEAFF,TGTGCCATCAGTGACCCGACAGGGAACACTGAAGCTTTCTTT
TRBV9,14,TRBJ2-2,TRBD1,.,CASSGTGGIRELFF,TGTGCCAGCTCGGGGACAGGGGGGATCCGGGAGCTGTTTTTT
TRBV9,12,TRBJ2-5,.,.,CASSQEAGTQYF,TGTGCCAGCAGCCAGGAAGCAGGGACCCAGTACTTC
TRBV6-1,15,TRBJ1-1,.,once,CASSDWRTAGMRAFF,TGTGCCAGCAGTGATTGGAGAACCGCGGGTATGAGAGCTTTCTTT
TRBV7-2,16,TRBJ2-3,TRBD2,.,CASSFHIRGGADTQYF,TGTGCCAGCAGCTTCCATATTCGGGGGGGTGCGGATACGCAGTATTTT
TRBV5-6,13,TRBJ1-5,.,.,CASSPGRQQPQHF,TGTGCCAGCAGCCCTGGGAGGCAGCAGCCCCAGCATTTT
TRBV25-1,12,TRBJ1-1,.,.,CASARGDTEAFF,TGTGCCAGCGCCCGGGGGGACACTGAAGCTTTCTTT
TRBV24-1,16,TRBJ1-4,TRBD1,few,CATSDFLKTGEEKLFF,TGTGCCACCAGTGATTTTCTAAAAACAGGGGAAGAAAAACTGTTTTTT
TRBV6-1,14,TRBJ1-5,TRBD1,.,CASLRGYSNQPQHF,TGTGCCAGCCTCAGGGGGTATAGCAATCAGCCCCAGCATTTT
TRBV20-1,12,TRBJ1-2,TRBD1,.,CSASDRGRGYTF,TGCAGTGCTAGTGACAGGGGGCGGGGCTACACCTTC
TRBV2,14,TRBJ1-6,.,few,CASSTYSGRSPLHF,TGTGCCAGCAGTACCTACAGCGGCCGGTCACCCCTCCACTTT
TRBV28,16,TRBJ1-2,.,.,CASQTGTNLPSRGYTF,TGTGCCAGCCAAACCGGGACAAATCTCCCCTCACGGGGCTACACCTTC
TRBV30,13,TRBJ2-7,TRBD1,.,CAWSKDRGYEQYF,TGTGCCTGGAGTAAGGACAGGGGTTACGAGCAGTACTTC
TRBV5-6,15,TRBJ2-7,TRBD1,.,CASSLGTGGMYEQYF,TGTGCCAGCAGCTTGGGGACAGGGGGAATGTACGAGCAGTACTTC
TRBV18,14,TRBJ1-1,.,.,CASSPGTDNTEAFF,TGTGCCAGCTCACCAGGTACAGACAACACTGAAGCTTTCTTT
TRBV28,13,TRBJ2-5,.,.,CASSSGVRETQYF,TGTGCCAGCAGTTCCGGGGTGCGGGAGACCCAGTACTTC
TRBV5-8,14,TRBJ2-7,TRBD1,.,CASSRQGGVYEQYF,TGTGCCAGCAGCCGACAGGGCGGAGTCTACGAGCAGTACTTC
TRBV4-2,15,TRBJ2-2,.,.,CASSLDWSNTGELFF,TGTGCCAGCAGCCTGGACTGGTCGAACACCGGGGAGCTGTTTTTT
TRBV7-2,16,TRBJ2-1,.,few,CASSLRSPSSYNEQFF,TGTGCCAGCAGCTTGCGTAGCCCTAGCTCCTACAATGAGCAGTTCTTC
TRBV10-1,13,TRBJ2-7,.,.,CASGRGSSNEQYF,TGCGCCAGCGGGCGCGGGTCTAGCAACGAGCAGTACTTC
TRBV24-1,16,TRBJ1-5,.,.,CATSDGGALSNQPQHF,TGTGCCACCAGTGATGGGGGGGCACTGAGCAATCAGCCCCAGCATTTT
TRBV2,15,TRBJ2-5,TRBD1,.,CASSLRDSGFGAQYF,TGTGCCAGTAGCCTCCGGGACAGCGGATTCGGGGCCCAGTACTTC